This section outlines one T cell receptor (beta chain) sequence together with its context. The sample belongs to a study of T cells in localized non-small cell lung cancer. The V and J ends lost 5 bases and 2 bases, in that order; junction bases with no gene match: 4. In germline, CDR1 is MDHEN, CDR2 SYDVKM. The CDR3 has 15 amino acids. Only in-frame clones appear in the TCRdb table, and some are missing; sequencing was by immunoSEQ multiplex PCR. The sample records fewer than 20,000 clones, around 84% being singletons. The sequencing here drew on peripheral blood, taken before any cancer treatment. This chain links TRBV28 with TRBJ2-5, with 11 bases identical to TRBD2. This sequence originates from a male donor older than 55 with stage I lung adenocarcinoma. Here the CDR3 reads CASSHGTSGQETQYF. CDR3 coding DNA: TGTGCCAGCAGTCACGGGACTAGCGGTCAAGAGACCCAGTACTTC. Full variable domain (rest looked up from reference TRBV28 and TRBJ2-5): DVKVTQSSRYLVKRTGEKVFLECVQDMDHENMFWYRQDPGLGLRLIYFSYDVKMKEKGDIPEGYSVSREKKERFSLILESASTNQTSMYLCASSHGTSGQETQYFGPGTRLLVL.